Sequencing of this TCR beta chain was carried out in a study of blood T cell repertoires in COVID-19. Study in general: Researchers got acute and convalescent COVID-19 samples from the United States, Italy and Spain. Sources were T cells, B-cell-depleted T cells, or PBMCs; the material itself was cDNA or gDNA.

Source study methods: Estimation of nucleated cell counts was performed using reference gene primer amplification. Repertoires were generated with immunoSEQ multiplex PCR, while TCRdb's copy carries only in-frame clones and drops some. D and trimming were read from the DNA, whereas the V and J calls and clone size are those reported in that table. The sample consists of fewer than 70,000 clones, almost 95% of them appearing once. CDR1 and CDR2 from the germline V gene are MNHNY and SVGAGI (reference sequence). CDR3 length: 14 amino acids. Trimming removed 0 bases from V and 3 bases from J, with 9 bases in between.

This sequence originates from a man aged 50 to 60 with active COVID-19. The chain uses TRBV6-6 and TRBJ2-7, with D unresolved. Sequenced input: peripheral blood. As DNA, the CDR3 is TGTGCCAGCAGTTACTCCTACGGAGACTACGAGCAGTACTTC. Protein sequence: CASSYSYGDYEQYF.